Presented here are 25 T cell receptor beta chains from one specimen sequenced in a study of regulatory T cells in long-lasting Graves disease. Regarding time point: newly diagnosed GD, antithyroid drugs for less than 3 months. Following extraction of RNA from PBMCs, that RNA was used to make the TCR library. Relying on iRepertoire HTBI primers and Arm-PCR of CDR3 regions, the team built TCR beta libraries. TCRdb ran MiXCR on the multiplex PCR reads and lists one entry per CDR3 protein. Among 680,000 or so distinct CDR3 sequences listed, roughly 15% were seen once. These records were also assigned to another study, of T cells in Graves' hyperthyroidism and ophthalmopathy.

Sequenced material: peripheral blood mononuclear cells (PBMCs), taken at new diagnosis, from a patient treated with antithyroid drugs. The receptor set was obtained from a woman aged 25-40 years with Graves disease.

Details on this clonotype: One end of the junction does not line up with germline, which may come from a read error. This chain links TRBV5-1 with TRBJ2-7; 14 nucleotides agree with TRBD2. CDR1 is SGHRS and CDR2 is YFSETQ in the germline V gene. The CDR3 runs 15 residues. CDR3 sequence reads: CASGLTSGRDGKQYF. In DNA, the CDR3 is TGCGCCAGCGGCTTGACTAGCGGGAGGGATGGCAAGCAGTACTTC.

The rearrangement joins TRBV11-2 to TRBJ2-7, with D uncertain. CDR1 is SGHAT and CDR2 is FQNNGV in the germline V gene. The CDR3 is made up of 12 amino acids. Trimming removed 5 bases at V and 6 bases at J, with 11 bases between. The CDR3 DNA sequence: TGTGCCAGCAGCCAAGCAACCGGCGAGCAGTACTTC. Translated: CASSQATGEQYF.

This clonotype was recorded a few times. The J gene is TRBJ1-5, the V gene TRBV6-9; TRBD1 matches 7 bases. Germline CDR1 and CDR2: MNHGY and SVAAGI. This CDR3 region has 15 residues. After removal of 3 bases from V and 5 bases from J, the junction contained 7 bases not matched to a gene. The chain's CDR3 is CASSYKDRADQPQHF. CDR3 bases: TGTGCCAGCAGTTACAAAGACAGGGCAGATCAGCCCCAGCATTTT.

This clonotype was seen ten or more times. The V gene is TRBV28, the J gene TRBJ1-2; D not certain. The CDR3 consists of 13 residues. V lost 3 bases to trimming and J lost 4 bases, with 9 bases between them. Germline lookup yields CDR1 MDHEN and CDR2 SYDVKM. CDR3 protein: CASSLSGPYGYTF. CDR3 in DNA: TGTGCCAGCAGTTTGTCTGGGCCCTATGGCTACACCTTC.

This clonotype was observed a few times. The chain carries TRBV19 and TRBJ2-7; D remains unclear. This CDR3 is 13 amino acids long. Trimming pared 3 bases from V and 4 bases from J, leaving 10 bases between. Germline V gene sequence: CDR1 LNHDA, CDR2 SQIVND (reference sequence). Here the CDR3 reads CASSIGWDYEQYF. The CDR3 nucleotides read TGTGCCAGTAGTATTGGCTGGGATTACGAGCAGTACTTC. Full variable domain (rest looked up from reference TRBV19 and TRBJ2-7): DGGITQSPKYLFRKEGQNVTLSCEQNLNHDAMYWYRQDPGQGLRLIYYSQIVNDFQKGDIAEGYSVSREKKESFPLTVTSAQKNPTAFYLCASSIGWDYEQYFGPGTRLTVT.

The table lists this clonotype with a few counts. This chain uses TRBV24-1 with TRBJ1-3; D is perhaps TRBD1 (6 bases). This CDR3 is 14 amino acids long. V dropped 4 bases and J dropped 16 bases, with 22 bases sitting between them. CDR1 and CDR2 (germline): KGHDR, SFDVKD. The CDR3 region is CATSDARGGYVKYF. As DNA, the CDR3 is TGTGCCACCAGTGACGCGAGAGGGGGTTACGTGAAGTATTTT.

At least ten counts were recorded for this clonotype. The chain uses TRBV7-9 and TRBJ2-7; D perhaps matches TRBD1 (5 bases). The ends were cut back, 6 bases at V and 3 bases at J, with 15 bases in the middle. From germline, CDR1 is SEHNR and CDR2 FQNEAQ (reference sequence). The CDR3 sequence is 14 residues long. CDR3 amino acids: CASSPTVNLYEQYF. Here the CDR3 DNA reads TGTGCCAGCAGTCCGACAGTGAATCTCTACGAGCAGTACTTC.

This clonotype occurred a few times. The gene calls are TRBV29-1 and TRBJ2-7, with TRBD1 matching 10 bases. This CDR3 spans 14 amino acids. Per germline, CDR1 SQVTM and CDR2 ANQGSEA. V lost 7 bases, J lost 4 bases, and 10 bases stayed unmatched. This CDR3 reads CSAATGTGVYEQYF. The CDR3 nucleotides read TGCAGCGCCGCAACCGGGACAGGGGTGTACGAGCAGTACTTC.

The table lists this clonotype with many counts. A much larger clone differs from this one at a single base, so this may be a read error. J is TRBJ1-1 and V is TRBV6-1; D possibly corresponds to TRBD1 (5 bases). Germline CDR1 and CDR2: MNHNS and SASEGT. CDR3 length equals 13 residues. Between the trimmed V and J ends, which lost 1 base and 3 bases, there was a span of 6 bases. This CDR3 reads CASSEEGHTEAFF. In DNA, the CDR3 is TGTGCCAGCAGTGAAGAGGGACACACTGAAGCTTTCTTT.

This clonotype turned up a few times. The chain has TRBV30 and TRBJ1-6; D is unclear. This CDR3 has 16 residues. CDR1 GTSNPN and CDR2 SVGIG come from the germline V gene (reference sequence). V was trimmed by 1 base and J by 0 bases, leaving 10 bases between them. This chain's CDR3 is CAWSAGRSSYNSPLHF. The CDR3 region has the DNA TGTGCCTGGAGTGCCGGACGGAGCTCCTATAATTCACCCCTCCACTTT.

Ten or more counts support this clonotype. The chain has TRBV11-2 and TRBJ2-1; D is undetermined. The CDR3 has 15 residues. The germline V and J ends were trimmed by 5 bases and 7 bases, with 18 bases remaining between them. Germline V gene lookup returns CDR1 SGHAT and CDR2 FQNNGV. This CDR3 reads CASSLQASGSNEQFF. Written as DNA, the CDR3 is TGTGCCAGCAGCCTCCAGGCTTCGGGCTCGAATGAGCAGTTCTTC.

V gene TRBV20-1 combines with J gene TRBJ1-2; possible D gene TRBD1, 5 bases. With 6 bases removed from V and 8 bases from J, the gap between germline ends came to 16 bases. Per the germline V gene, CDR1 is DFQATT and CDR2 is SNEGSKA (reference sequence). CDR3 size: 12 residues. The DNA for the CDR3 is TGCAGTGCCTGGGACGAACAAGGGGGCTACACCTTC. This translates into CSAWDEQGGYTF.

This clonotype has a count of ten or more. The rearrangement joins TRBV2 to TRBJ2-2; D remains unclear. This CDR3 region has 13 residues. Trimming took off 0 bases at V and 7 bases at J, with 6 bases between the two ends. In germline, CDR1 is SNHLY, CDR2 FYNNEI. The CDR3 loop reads CASSEAIDGELFF. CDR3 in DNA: TGTGCCAGCAGTGAAGCCATTGACGGGGAGCTGTTTTTT. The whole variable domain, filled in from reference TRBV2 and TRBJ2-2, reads EPEVTQTPSHQVTQMGQEVILRCVPISNHLYFYWYRQILGQKVEFLVSFYNNEISEKSEIFDDQFSVERPDGSNFTLKIRSTKLEDSAMYFCASSEAIDGELFFGEGSRLTVL.

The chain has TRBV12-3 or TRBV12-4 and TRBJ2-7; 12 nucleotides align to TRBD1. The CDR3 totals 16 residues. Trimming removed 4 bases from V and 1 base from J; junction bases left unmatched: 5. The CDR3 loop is CASSSGTGGASYEQYF. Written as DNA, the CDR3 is TGTGCCAGCAGTTCCGGGACAGGGGGCGCGTCCTACGAGCAGTACTTC.

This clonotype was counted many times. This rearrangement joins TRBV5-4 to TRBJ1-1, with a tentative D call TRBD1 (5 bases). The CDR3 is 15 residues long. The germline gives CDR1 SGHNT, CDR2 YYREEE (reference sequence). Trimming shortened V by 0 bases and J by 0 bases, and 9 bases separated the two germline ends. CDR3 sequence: CASSLVTALNTEAFF. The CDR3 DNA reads TGTGCCAGCAGCTTGGTGACAGCGCTGAACACTGAAGCTTTCTTT.

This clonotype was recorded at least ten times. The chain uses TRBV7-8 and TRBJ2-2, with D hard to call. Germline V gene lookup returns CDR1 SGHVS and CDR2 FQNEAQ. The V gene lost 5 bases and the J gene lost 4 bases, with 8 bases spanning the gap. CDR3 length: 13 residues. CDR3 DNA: TGTGCCAGCAGCCCCCAGTTCACCGGGGAGCTGTTTTTT. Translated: CASSPQFTGELFF.

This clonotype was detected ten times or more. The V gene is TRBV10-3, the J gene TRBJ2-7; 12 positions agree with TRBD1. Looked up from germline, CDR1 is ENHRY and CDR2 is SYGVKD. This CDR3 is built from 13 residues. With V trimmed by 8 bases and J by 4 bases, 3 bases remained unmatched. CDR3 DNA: TGTGCCATCGCGGGACAGGGGGCTTACGAGCAGTACTTC. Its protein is CAIAGQGAYEQYF.

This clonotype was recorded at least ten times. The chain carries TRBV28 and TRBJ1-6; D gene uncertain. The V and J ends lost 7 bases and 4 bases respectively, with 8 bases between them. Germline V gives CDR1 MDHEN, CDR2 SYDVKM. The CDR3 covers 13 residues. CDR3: CASMAFYNSPLHF. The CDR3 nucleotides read TGTGCCAGCATGGCCTTTTATAATTCACCCCTCCACTTT.

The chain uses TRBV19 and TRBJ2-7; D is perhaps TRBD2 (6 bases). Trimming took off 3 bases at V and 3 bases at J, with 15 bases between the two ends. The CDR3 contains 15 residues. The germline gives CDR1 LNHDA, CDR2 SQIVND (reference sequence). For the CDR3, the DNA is TGTGCCAGTAGTATCCGAGAGGGAGGTCACTACGAGCAGTACTTC. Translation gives CASSIREGGHYEQYF.

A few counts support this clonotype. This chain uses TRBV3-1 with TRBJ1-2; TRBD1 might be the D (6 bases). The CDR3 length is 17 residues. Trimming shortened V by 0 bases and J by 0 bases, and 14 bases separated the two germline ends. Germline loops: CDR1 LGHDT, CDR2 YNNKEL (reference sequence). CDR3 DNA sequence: TGTGCCAGCAGCCAAGAGGTTACGAACAGGGCTAACTATGGCTACACCTTC. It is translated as CASSQEVTNRANYGYTF.

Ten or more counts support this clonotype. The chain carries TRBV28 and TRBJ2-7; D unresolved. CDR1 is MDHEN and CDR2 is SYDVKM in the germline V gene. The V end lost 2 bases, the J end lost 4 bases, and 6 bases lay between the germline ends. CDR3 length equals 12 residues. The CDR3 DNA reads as TGTGCCAGCAGTTTAGAAACTTACGAGCAGTACTTC. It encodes CASSLETYEQYF.

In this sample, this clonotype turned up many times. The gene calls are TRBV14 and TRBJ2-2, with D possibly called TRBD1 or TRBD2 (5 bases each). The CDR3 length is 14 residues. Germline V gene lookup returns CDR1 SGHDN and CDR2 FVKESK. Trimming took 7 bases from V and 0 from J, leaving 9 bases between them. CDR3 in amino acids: CASTGTANTGELFF. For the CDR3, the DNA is TGTGCCAGCACCGGGACGGCGAACACCGGGGAGCTGTTTTTT.

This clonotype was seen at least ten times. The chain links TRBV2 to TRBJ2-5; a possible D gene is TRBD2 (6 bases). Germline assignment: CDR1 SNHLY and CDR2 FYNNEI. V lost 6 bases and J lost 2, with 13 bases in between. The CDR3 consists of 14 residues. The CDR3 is CASRPGLVQETQYF. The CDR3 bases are TGTGCCAGCAGGCCGGGACTTGTACAAGAGACCCAGTACTTC.

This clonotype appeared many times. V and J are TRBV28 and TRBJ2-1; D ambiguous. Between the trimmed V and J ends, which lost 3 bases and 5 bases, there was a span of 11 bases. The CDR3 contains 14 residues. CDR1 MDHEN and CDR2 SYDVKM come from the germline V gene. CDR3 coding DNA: TGTGCCAGCAGTTTTTGGCAGACTCACAATGAGCAGTTCTTC. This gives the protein CASSFWQTHNEQFF.

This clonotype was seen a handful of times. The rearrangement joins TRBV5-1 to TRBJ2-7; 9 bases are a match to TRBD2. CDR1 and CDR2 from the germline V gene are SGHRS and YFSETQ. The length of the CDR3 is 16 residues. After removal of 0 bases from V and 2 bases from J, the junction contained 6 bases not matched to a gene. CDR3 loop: CASSLVVTSGAYEQYF. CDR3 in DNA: TGCGCCAGCAGCTTGGTTGTGACTAGCGGCGCCTACGAGCAGTACTTC.